This TCR beta chain was recorded in a study of T cells after yellow fever vaccination (dated by TCRdb to the late 2010s). Regarding the study in general: The SMART-Seq v4 Ultra Low Input RNA kit was used to prepare libraries from fractions with low cell numbers. Bulk TCR alpha and beta repertoires were sequenced longitudinally to track T-cell clones before and after primary and booster YFV17D yellow fever vaccination. Two healthy male donors, one aged 18 to 29 and one aged 30 to 40 years, made up the cohort. Blood was collected at multiple timepoints before and after primary and secondary immunization, and bulk PBMC replicates and cell subsets were isolated.

TCR cDNA was synthesized by 5'RACE template switching, which introduced a universal primer site and unique molecular identifiers. Priming for cDNA synthesis came from both the TCR alpha and TCR beta constant segments. Library amplification involved two PCR steps, and the second step added sample barcodes and sequencing adapters. Libraries were sequenced on Illumina HiSeq 2500 (2x100 bp) or NovaSeq (2x150 bp). Under the source paper's analysis protocol: MIGEC handled demultiplexing of reads and collapsing into UMI consensus sequences, while MiXCR performed V(D)J alignment. Using edgeR on replicate PBMC samples, clonotypes were called vaccine-responding if FDR was below 0.01 and the log2 fold change was above 5 up to day 15. Each bulk clonotype was labeled CD4 or CD8 based on which sequenced repertoire, CD4 or CD8, contained the clonotype at higher abundance. Through fastp at Q25 and MiXCR, TCRdb rebuilt clones from the public reads, retaining in-frame beta chains. Rows are combined by CDR3 protein, so each entry shows the most common genes and DNA. TCRdb, not the authors, supplied the V and J calls. Here the sample has around 600,000 distinct CDR3 sequences; around 12% occur a single time. The ten largest clones capture about 16% of the sample.

Broad study findings and their caveats: FACS-sorted repertoires could contain abundant contaminating clonotypes from the bulk population, so computational filtering was required. A small share of clonotypes was detected in both CD4 and CD8 compartments, with the overlap likely arising from convergent recombination. The secondary T-cell response was weaker than the primary response but faster, peaking on day 5 instead of day 15. The study included only a couple of donors, which limits how far the findings can be generalized. Most clones expanded after primary vaccination (around 97% of CD4 and around 88% of CD8) were re-detected after the booster, suggesting that broad memory maintenance occurred.

V is pruned by 5 bases and J by 7 bases, leaving 4 bases of the junction without a gene match. The germline V gene specifies SGHDN as CDR1 and FVKESK as CDR2. Counted from cysteine to phenylalanine, this CDR3 has 12 amino acids. CDR3 DNA is the only sequence kept; it has 36 bases, read in frame from the first base. This clonotype was detected only a few times. Its antigen is currently not known. No base quality information exists; no much larger clone differs at one position. The treatment or condition label corresponds to: live attenuated yellow fever vaccine strain. Two biological replicates of bulk PBMCs were collected at each blood-draw timepoint. A standard Ficoll-Paque protocol was used to isolate PBMCs from peripheral blood. TriZol was used to extract RNA from bulk PBMCs, CD4 and CD8 fractions, and dextramer-positive and dextramer-negative fractions.

This sequence was found in a man aged 30 to 45 who received the YFV17D yellow fever vaccine. Sequences were derived from PBMCs, sampled on the day of the yellow fever booster vaccination. Recombination linked TRBV14 to TRBJ1-2; the central 7 bases match TRBD1. The DNA reads as follows: TGTGCCAGCAGCAACCGGGACAGTGGCTACACCTTC. It encodes CASSNRDSGYTF.